The clone carrying this T cell receptor beta chain was counted at least ten times. Regions amplified from RNA transcripts were the TCR beta CDR3 regions. A set of HTBI primers served as the primers for a first-round RT-PCR of the TCR CDR3. TCRdb passed the multiplex PCR reads through MiXCR, listing each CDR3 protein once. The sample records under 400,000 distinct CDR3 sequences, roughly a fifth being singletons. Aged 18 to 65, the patients had hyperthyroidism that was newly diagnosed and had lasted under 2 months. The sample originates from a study of T cells in Graves' hyperthyroidism and ophthalmopathy. This CDR3 comprises 11 residues. Germline values: CDR1 GTSNPN, CDR2 SVGIG (reference sequence). With 0 bases removed from V and 5 bases from J, the gap between germline ends came to 4 bases.

Sequencing was done on a sample of blood. The TCR comes from a woman between 50 and 59 years old with Graves' hyperthyroidism. The V call is TRBV30, the J call TRBJ2-5; no firm D call. The CDR3 reads CAWSVLETQYF. The DNA of the CDR3 is TGTGCCTGGAGTGTTTTGGAGACCCAGTACTTC.